The present entry profiles one TCR beta chain with its context. Its specificity is not known. The data originate from a study of T cell responses to AZD1222 COVID-19 vaccine. Points from the study as a whole: Spike-specific TCR breadth and depth were elevated following two AZD1222 doses.

Assay used: immunoSEQ multiplex PCR; TCRdb lists only in-frame clones, some missing. Here the sample spans about 180,000 clones, 70% to 90% being singletons. Germline V lookup: CDR1 SGHVS, CDR2 FQNEAQ. Trimming cost V 1 base and J 5 bases, with 12 bases left between them. There are 14 residues in the CDR3. The J gene is TRBJ2-7, the V gene TRBV7-8; D is perhaps TRBD2 (6 bases). This clonotype originated in an adult who received the MenACWY meningococcal vaccine as a control. The source was peripheral blood, collected 28 days after the second dose of the MenACWY control vaccine. The CDR3 protein is CASSLGGEAHEQYF. CDR3 DNA: TGTGCCAGCAGCTTAGGGGGGGAGGCCCACGAGCAGTACTTC.